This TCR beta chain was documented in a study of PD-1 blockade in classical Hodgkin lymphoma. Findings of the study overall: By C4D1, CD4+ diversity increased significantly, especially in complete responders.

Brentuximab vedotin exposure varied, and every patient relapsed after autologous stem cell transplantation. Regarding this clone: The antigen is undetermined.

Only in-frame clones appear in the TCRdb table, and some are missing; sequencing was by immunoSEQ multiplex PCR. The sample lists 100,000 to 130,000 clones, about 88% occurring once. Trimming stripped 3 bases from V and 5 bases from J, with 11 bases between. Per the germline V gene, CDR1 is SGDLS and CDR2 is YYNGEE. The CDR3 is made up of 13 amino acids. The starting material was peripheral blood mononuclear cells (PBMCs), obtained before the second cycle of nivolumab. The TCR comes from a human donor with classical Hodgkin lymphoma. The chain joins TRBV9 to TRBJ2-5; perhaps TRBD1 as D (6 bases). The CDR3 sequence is CASSEQGVETQYF. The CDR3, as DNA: TGTGCCAGCAGCGAACAGGGTGTCGAGACCCAGTACTTC.